These 27 T cell receptor beta chains share one sample of origin, sequenced in a study of T cells in Graves' hyperthyroidism and ophthalmopathy. RNA transcripts provided the source from which TCR beta CDR3 regions were amplified. During a first-round RT-PCR of the TCR CDR3, the HTBI primer set was used. One entry per CDR3 protein results from TCRdb running MiXCR on the multiplex PCR reads. The table includes a few hundred thousand distinct CDR3 sequences, under 60% detected once. Sequenced material: peripheral blood or thyroid tissue (not recorded which). Receptors were obtained from a woman under 30 with Graves' hyperthyroidism.

This clonotype appeared many times. The genes are TRBV7-8 and TRBJ2-7, with a tentative D call TRBD2 (5 bases). CDR1 is SGHVS and CDR2 is FQNEAQ in the germline V gene. The CDR3 has 16 amino acids. The V end was cut by 1 base, the J end by 3 bases, with 16 bases between. The CDR3 loop is CASSLVSASIYYEQYF. The DNA of the CDR3 is TGTGCCAGCAGCTTAGTATCGGCTAGCATTTACTACGAGCAGTACTTC. Combining the CDR3 with reference TRBV7-8 and TRBJ2-7 gives the whole variable domain GAGVSQSPRYKVAKRGQDVALRCDPISGHVSLFWYQQALGQGPEFLTYFQNEAQLDKSGLPSDRFFAERPEGSVSTLKIQRTQQEDSAVYLCASSLVSASIYYEQYFGPGTRLTVT.

This clonotype was detected ten times or more. The chain couples TRBV20-1 to TRBJ2-5; 8 bases are a match to TRBD1. The ends lost 3 bases at V and 3 bases at J; junction bases unmatched: 6. This CDR3 has 14 amino acids. From germline, CDR1 is DFQATT and CDR2 SNEGSKA (reference sequence). DNA for the CDR3: TGCAGTGCTAGGGCAGGGGGCGCGGAAGAGACCCAGTACTTC. Translating gives CSARAGGAEETQYF.

The chain is built from TRBV7-3 and TRBJ2-6; 9 positions match TRBD1. The germline CDR1 and CDR2 sequences are SGHTA and FQGTGA. V was clipped by 5 bases and J by 4 bases; unmatched bases: 9. CDR3 length: 17 residues. CDR3 bases: TGTGCCAGCAGCCTGACCACAGGGGGCGCCGGGGCCAACGTCCTGACTTTC. It encodes CASSLTTGGAGANVLTF.

Points on this clonotype: In this CDR3 the conserved last residue, phenylalanine or tryptophan, is missing, so a read error is likely. The DNA is omitted, as the CDR3 cannot be located on it reliably, and the CDR3 follows TCRdb's listing. This chain links TRBV11-3 with TRBJ1-6. CDR1 is SGHNT and CDR2 is YENEEA in the germline V gene. The CDR3 is 9 residues long, counting both termini. The CDR3 region is CASSSGLAP.

V and J are TRBV4-1 and TRBJ2-2, with D perhaps TRBD2 (5 bases). CDR1 and CDR2 (germline): MGHRA, YSYEKL. The V end lost 3 bases, the J end lost 7 bases, and 21 bases lay between the germline ends. CDR3 length: 17 amino acids. The CDR3 bases are TGCGCCAGCAGCCACCTACTTGCCGGGATTGAAATCGGGGAGCTGTTTTTT. This encodes CASSHLLAGIEIGELFF.

This clonotype was found many times. V and J are TRBV9 and TRBJ1-2; D might be TRBD1 (5 bases). The CDR3 contains 13 residues. Germline-derived CDR1 and CDR2 are SGDLS and YYNGEE. V gave up 0 bases and J gave up 8 bases, with 11 bases separating them. The CDR3 loop reads CASSVEGVQGYTF. The CDR3 DNA reads as TGTGCCAGCAGCGTAGAAGGGGTGCAGGGCTACACCTTC.

To note about this clonotype: The junction shows a germline mismatch at one end, possibly a read error. The chain joins TRBV2 to TRBJ2-7; D possibly corresponds to TRBD1 (6 bases). Germline assignment: CDR1 SNHLY and CDR2 FYNNEI. The length of the CDR3 is 13 residues. In DNA, the CDR3 is TGTGCCAATGGACAGTCCGGAACCGGGGAGCTGTACTTC. This codes for CANGQSGTGELYF.

V usage is TRBV25-1 and J usage is TRBJ1-1; D might be TRBD1 (5 bases). The CDR3 runs to 13 residues. The V gene's germline CDR1 is MGHDK and CDR2 SYGVNS. The CDR3 loop is CAREGQGVTEAFF. The CDR3 DNA follows: TGTGCTAGAGAGGGGCAGGGAGTTACTGAAGCTTTCTTT.

This clonotype was detected many times. CDR3 protein: CATSEGQGMETGELFF. The CDR3 region has the DNA TGTGCCACCAGTGAGGGGCAGGGGATGGAAACCGGGGAGCTGTTTTTT. The J gene is TRBJ2-2, the V gene TRBV24-1, with D perhaps TRBD1 (6 bases). The CDR3 loop spans 16 amino acids. V lost 4 bases and J lost 5, with 16 bases in between. The germline gives CDR1 KGHDR, CDR2 SFDVKD.

The chain couples TRBV10-3 to TRBJ2-5; 7 positions agree with TRBD2. The J call may be in error: the DNA end matches TRBJ2-1 better. Germline V gives CDR1 ENHRY, CDR2 SYGVKD. CDR3 length: 12 residues. CDR3 in amino acids: CAVAGGSNEQFF. DNA for the CDR3: TGTGCCGTTGCTGGCGGGAGCAATGAGCAGTTCTTC.

This clonotype has at least ten counts. The chain uses TRBV24-1 and TRBJ1-4; D is unclear. The CDR3 spans 13 residues. V was cut by 3 bases and J by 4 bases, with 5 bases left in between. The germline V gene encodes CDR1 KGHDR and CDR2 SFDVKD. The CDR3 loop reads CATSDRSNEKLFF. The CDR3 nucleotides read TGTGCCACCAGTGATCGCAGTAATGAAAAACTGTTTTTT.

V gene TRBV9 combines with J gene TRBJ2-2, with 14 bases matching TRBD2. The V segment lost 3 bases and the J segment 5 bases; nucleotides outside the gene matches: 3. Germline CDR1 reads SGDLS; CDR2 reads YYNGEE. The length of the CDR3 is 16 residues. The CDR3 DNA reads as TGTGCCAGCAGCGAGGGGACTAGCGGGAGAACCGGGGAGCTGTTTTTT. Protein sequence: CASSEGTSGRTGELFF. The complete variable domain, with remaining parts taken from reference TRBV9 and TRBJ2-2, reads DSGVTQTPKHLITATGQRVTLRCSPRSGDLSVYWYQQSLDQGLQFLIQYYNGEERAKGNILERFSAQQFPDLHSELNLSSLELGDSALYFCASSEGTSGRTGELFFGEGSRLTVL.

This clonotype has at least ten counts. The chain links TRBV12-3 or TRBV12-4 to TRBJ1-4; no reliable D call. The CDR3 sequence is 14 residues long. Deletions cut 8 bases from V and 7 bases from J, with 17 bases between. CDR3 residues: CASLLRRVGEKLFF. The DNA of the CDR3 is TGTGCCAGCCTACTACGGCGGGTTGGTGAAAAACTGTTTTTT.

This clonotype was recorded at least ten times. Here the CDR3 reads CASSIPQGNEKLFF. As DNA, the CDR3 is TGTGCCAGTAGTATCCCCCAGGGGAATGAAAAACTGTTTTTT. V is TRBV19 and J is TRBJ1-4; the D gene is possibly TRBD1 (6 bases). This CDR3 has 14 amino acids. V was shortened by 3 bases and J by 5 bases, with 10 bases between the two germline ends. Looked up from germline, CDR1 is LNHDA and CDR2 is SQIVND (reference sequence).

Many counts were recorded for this clonotype. The chain couples TRBV9 to TRBJ1-3, with D hard to call. V was clipped by 0 bases and J by 4 bases, with 5 bases between them. The germline V gene encodes CDR1 SGDLS and CDR2 YYNGEE. The CDR3 has 13 residues. The CDR3 sequence: CASSVVPGNTIYF. In DNA form, the CDR3 reads TGTGCCAGCAGCGTAGTCCCAGGAAACACCATATATTTT.

In this sample, this clonotype turned up many times. This chain links TRBV20-1 with TRBJ2-7; D may be TRBD1 (6 bases). Germline loops: CDR1 DFQATT, CDR2 SNEGSKA (reference sequence). The CDR3 has 13 residues. CDR3 loop: CSARDTLSYEQYF. CDR3 in DNA: TGCAGCGCCCGGGACACCCTCTCCTACGAGCAGTACTTC.

This clonotype was recorded many times. This chain uses TRBV12-3 or TRBV12-4 with TRBJ1-5; D is possibly TRBD1 (6 bases). The V end lost 3 bases, the J end lost 4 bases, and 10 bases lay between the germline ends. The CDR3 sequence is 14 residues long. The CDR3 nucleotides are TGTGCCAGCAGTTTCCAGGGGCCTAATCAGCCCCAGCATTTT. The encoded protein is CASSFQGPNQPQHF.

The chain is built from TRBV29-1 and TRBJ2-5, with D perhaps matching TRBD2 (5 bases). This CDR3 region has 13 residues. The germline CDR1 and CDR2 sequences are SQVTM and ANQGSEA. The V and J ends lost 8 bases and 5 bases respectively, with 18 bases between them. The CDR3 nucleotides are TGCAGCACTGAAAGAGGGTTCGGGGAGACCCAGTACTTC. This sequence encodes CSTERGFGETQYF.

This chain uses TRBV6-4 with TRBJ2-5; 9 bases agree with TRBD2. V trimming: 3 bases; J trimming: 3 bases; junction bases outside the gene matches: 17. CDR1 is MRHNA and CDR2 is SNTAGT in the germline V gene. This CDR3 is built from 19 residues. CDR3 region: CASSETGDTGASGKETQYF. The CDR3 DNA sequence: TGTGCCAGCAGTGAAACGGGAGACACCGGGGCTAGCGGGAAAGAGACCCAGTACTTC.

Many counts were recorded for this clonotype. The chain joins TRBV5-6 to TRBJ1-2; unclear D gene. Trimming left V 2 bases short and J 1 base short, with 0 bases between. Looked up from germline, CDR1 is SGHDT and CDR2 is YYEEEE. This CDR3 is 11 amino acids long. The CDR3 DNA reads as TGTGCCAGCAGCTTTAACTATGGCTACACCTTC. It is translated as CASSFNYGYTF.

The chain joins TRBV4-3 to TRBJ1-6; no clear D. The CDR3 runs to 15 residues. Germline V CDR1 and CDR2: LGHNA, YSLEER. Deletions cut 6 bases from V and 6 bases from J, with 15 bases between. CDR3 nucleotides: TGCGCCAGCAGGCCCGCGGGGTCTAGTAATTCACCCCTCCACTTT. This encodes CASRPAGSSNSPLHF.

The V call is TRBV6-1, the J call TRBJ2-7; possibly TRBD1 for D (6 bases). Germline V gene data show CDR1 as MNHNS and CDR2 as SASEGT. The CDR3 is 15 residues long. Between the trimmed V and J ends, which lost 5 bases and 2 bases, there was a span of 16 bases. The CDR3 here is CASSSRGQPTYEQYF. CDR3 coding DNA: TGTGCCAGCAGTTCCCGGGGACAACCTACCTACGAGCAGTACTTC.

The chain combines TRBV15 with TRBJ2-7; a weak D match, TRBD2 (6 bases). This CDR3 has 11 residues. Trimming removed 6 bases at V and 5 bases at J, with 8 bases between. The germline V gene has CDR1 LNHNV and CDR2 YYDKDF (reference sequence). CDR3 nucleotide sequence: TGTGCCACCAGACTAGCAAACGAGCAGTACTTC. Encoded protein: CATRLANEQYF.

The sample holds one count of this clonotype. J is TRBJ1-2 and V is TRBV5-5, with D perhaps TRBD1 (5 bases). V lost 0 bases and J lost 4, with 13 bases in between. The V gene's germline CDR1 is SGHKS and CDR2 YYEKEE (reference sequence). The CDR3 is made up of 15 amino acids. CDR3 DNA sequence: TGTGCCAGCAGCTTGGGACAGCCTGGGGTCTATGGCTACACCTTC. This encodes CASSLGQPGVYGYTF.

The table lists this clonotype with many counts. The CDR3 region has the DNA TGCAGCGTGATCGGGACAGGGGCATACGAGCAGTACTTC. This codes for CSVIGTGAYEQYF. This sequence joins TRBV29-1 and TRBJ2-7; 10 bases are shared with TRBD1. The CDR3 extends over 13 amino acids. Germline-derived CDR1 and CDR2 are SQVTM and ANQGSEA. J was trimmed by 4 bases and V by 6 bases; bases with no gene match: 6.

With respect to this clonotype: Since a much larger clone is just one base distant, this may be a read error. The chain is built from TRBV5-6 and TRBJ1-1; D is unresolved. The CDR3 covers 11 residues. The V end was cut by 5 bases, the J end by 5 bases, with 7 bases between. The germline gives CDR1 SGHDT, CDR2 YYEEEE. The CDR3 sequence: CASREMTEAFF. Written as DNA, the CDR3 is TGTGCCAGCAGGGAGATGACTGAAGCTTTCTTT.

This clonotype was counted ten times or more. The V and J genes are TRBV10-2 and TRBJ1-2, with D possibly being TRBD1 (5 bases). The V end lost 2 bases, the J end lost 5 bases, and 15 bases lay between the germline ends. CDR3 size: 15 residues. CDR1 and CDR2 (germline): WSHSY, SAAADI. The chain's CDR3 is CASSETGGGGYGYTF. The CDR3 nucleotides read TGCGCCAGCAGTGAGACCGGTGGGGGGGGTTATGGCTACACCTTC.